This entry lists 25 T cell receptor beta chains sequenced from one sample in a study of T cell repertoires in cytomegalovirus infection. TCRdb re-called the reads through MiXCR, storing one row per CDR3 protein. The sample includes some 230,000 distinct CDR3 sequences, about 20% of them seen just once. Input material: CD8+ T cells from PBMCs. The receptor source for this set is a human donor in good health (CMV status not recorded). Some clones in this sample may be carry-over from other donors' samples.

This clonotype has only a few counts. The genes are TRBV28 and TRBJ1-5; no clear D. The CDR3 length is 17 residues. Trimming removed 1 base from V and 2 bases from J, with 15 bases in between. Looked up from germline, CDR1 is MDHEN and CDR2 is SYDVKM. The CDR3, as DNA: TGTGCCAGCAGTTTATCGCCTCTACTATGGGGCAATCAGCCCCAGCATTTT. Translated, it gives CASSLSPLLWGNQPQHF. Combining the CDR3 with reference TRBV28 and TRBJ1-5 gives the whole variable domain DVKVTQSSRYLVKRTGEKVFLECVQDMDHENMFWYRQDPGLGLRLIYFSYDVKMKEKGDIPEGYSVSREKKERFSLILESASTNQTSMYLCASSLSPLLWGNQPQHFGDGTRLSIL.

This chain joins TRBV6-2 or TRBV6-3 and TRBJ1-2; 8 nucleotides line up with TRBD1. CDR3 length equals 16 residues. Germline trimming cut 2 bases from V and 4 bases from J; bases unmatched to any gene: 9. Germline V gene sequence: CDR1 MNHEY, CDR2 SVGEGT. Written as DNA, the CDR3 is TGTGCCAGCAGTTACGTACGGACAGGGAGTGCCTATGGCTACACCTTC. Its translation is CASSYVRTGSAYGYTF.

The chain combines TRBV28 with TRBJ2-7, with D perhaps TRBD2 (5 bases). Germline CDR1 reads MDHEN; CDR2 reads SYDVKM. Trimming took off 2 bases at V and 1 base at J, with 9 bases between the two ends. The CDR3 consists of 14 residues. The CDR3 region is CASSLPLASYEQYF. CDR3 nucleotide sequence: TGTGCCAGCAGTTTACCCCTAGCATCCTACGAGCAGTACTTC.

This clonotype showed up just a few times. V and J are TRBV5-4 and TRBJ1-2, with a weak D call TRBD1 (6 bases). This CDR3 spans 14 amino acids. Per the germline V gene, CDR1 is SGHNT and CDR2 is YYREEE (reference sequence). V was shortened by 4 bases and J by 4 bases, with 14 bases between the two germline ends. The chain's CDR3 is CASSPAGVGYGYTF. The DNA of the CDR3 is TGTGCCAGCAGCCCCGCAGGGGTGGGCTATGGCTACACCTTC.

This clonotype was seen many times. The chain couples TRBV12-3 or TRBV12-4 to TRBJ1-1; 8 nucleotides match TRBD1. The ends lost 6 bases at V and 8 bases at J; junction bases unmatched: 5. The CDR3 loop spans 12 amino acids. CDR3 sequence (DNA): TGTGCCAGCAGGGGCGGACAGGGAGAAGCTTTCTTT. Translation gives CASRGGQGEAFF.

J is TRBJ2-2 and V is TRBV7-3; D possibly corresponds to TRBD2 (7 bases). The CDR3 totals 15 residues. V was cut by 8 bases and J by 3 bases, with 16 bases left in between. Per the germline V gene, CDR1 is SGHTA and CDR2 is FQGTGA. The CDR3 loop is CASGGEGGDTGELFF. For the CDR3, the DNA is TGTGCCAGCGGCGGGGAGGGGGGAGACACCGGGGAGCTGTTTTTT.

This clonotype has just a few counts. The chain combines TRBV7-8 with TRBJ2-3, with a tentative D call TRBD2 (6 bases). V lost 1 base and J lost 0, with 11 bases in between. CDR1 SGHVS and CDR2 FQNEAQ come from the germline V gene. The CDR3 is 16 residues long. CDR3 loop: CASSLGTIHSTDTQYF. The DNA for the CDR3 is TGTGCCAGCAGCTTAGGGACTATCCATAGCACAGATACGCAGTATTTT.

A few counts support this clonotype. V gene TRBV6-1 combines with J gene TRBJ1-4; the D gene is possibly TRBD1 (5 bases). V lost 5 bases, J lost 8 bases, and 18 bases lay in between. CDR3 size: 15 residues. Germline loops: CDR1 MNHNS, CDR2 SASEGT. The CDR3 DNA reads TGTGCCAGCAGTCCGACCGGGACGAGAGGAGAAAAACTGTTTTTT. It translates to CASSPTGTRGEKLFF.

There are a few counts of this clonotype. The chain carries TRBV5-1 and TRBJ2-3; D gene ambiguous. The CDR3 length is 14 residues. The V gene's germline CDR1 is SGHRS and CDR2 YFSETQ. V shed 2 bases and J shed 3 bases, with 10 bases lying between them. CDR3 loop: CASSFAVGTDTQYF. The CDR3 coding sequence is TGCGCCAGCAGCTTTGCGGTGGGGACAGATACGCAGTATTTT.

The chain employs TRBV14 and TRBJ2-3; D is unresolved. CDR1 is SGHDN and CDR2 is FVKESK in the germline V gene. This CDR3 comprises 13 residues. The ends were cut back, 1 base at V and 4 bases at J, with 6 bases in the middle. CDR3 coding DNA: TGTGCCAGCAGCCAAGTCCAGGCAGATACGCAGTATTTT. It yields the protein CASSQVQADTQYF.

In this sample, this clonotype turned up many times. The chain is built from TRBV4-2 and TRBJ2-5; maybe TRBD2 (5 bases). The ends were cut back, 0 bases at V and 5 bases at J, with 7 bases in the middle. Germline loops: CDR1 LGHNA, CDR2 YNFKEQ. The CDR3 length is 13 residues. CDR3 bases: TGTGCCAGCAGCCAAGATTCGGGGGAGACCCAGTACTTC. It is translated as CASSQDSGETQYF.

This clonotype was recorded a few times. J is TRBJ2-1 and V is TRBV4-1; D might be TRBD1 (6 bases). The germline V and J ends were trimmed by 5 bases and 6 bases, with 8 bases remaining between them. The CDR3 totals 12 residues. Germline CDR1 reads MGHRA; CDR2 reads YSYEKL. The CDR3 nucleotides are TGCGCCAGCAGCGCGGACAGCAATGAGCAGTTCTTC. Residues: CASSADSNEQFF.

The sample holds many counts of this clonotype. The V gene is TRBV20-1, the J gene TRBJ2-1; D might be TRBD1 or TRBD2, each matching 5 bases. V gave up 2 bases and J gave up 5 bases, with 16 bases separating them. Germline V gives CDR1 DFQATT, CDR2 SNEGSKA (reference sequence). This CDR3 comprises 15 residues. Here the CDR3 DNA reads TGCAGTGCTAGAAAGGCCTGGGGACCCGACAATGAGCAGTTCTTC. Its protein is CSARKAWGPDNEQFF.

This clonotype has more than one count but fewer than ten. The rearrangement links TRBV19 to TRBJ1-1; D gene unclear. Trimming left V 3 bases short and J 4 bases short, with 12 bases between. The CDR3 totals 14 residues. Germline CDR1 reads LNHDA; CDR2 reads SQIVND (reference sequence). CDR3 loop: CASSIFSLATEAFF. The CDR3 nucleotides are TGTGCCAGTAGTATTTTCTCTTTGGCCACTGAAGCTTTCTTT.

This clonotype appeared a few times. The chain uses TRBV2 and TRBJ1-1; no firm D call. CDR3 length equals 14 residues. V lost 6 bases to trimming and J lost 0 bases, with 11 bases between them. CDR1 and CDR2 (germline): SNHLY, FYNNEI. The CDR3 here is CASREGRMNTEAFF. CDR3 sequence (DNA): TGTGCCAGCAGGGAGGGCAGGATGAACACTGAAGCTTTCTTT.

The chain links TRBV2 to TRBJ2-7, with TRBD1 matching 9 bases. V lost 2 bases and J lost 1; bases outside the gene matches: 6. The CDR3 is 16 amino acids. The germline gives CDR1 SNHLY, CDR2 FYNNEI. CDR3 residues: CASSEFGQGRSYEQYF. CDR3 nucleotides: TGTGCCAGCAGTGAATTTGGACAGGGGAGGTCCTACGAGCAGTACTTC. Full variable domain (rest looked up from reference TRBV2 and TRBJ2-7): EPEVTQTPSHQVTQMGQEVILRCVPISNHLYFYWYRQILGQKVEFLVSFYNNEISEKSEIFDDQFSVERPDGSNFTLKIRSTKLEDSAMYFCASSEFGQGRSYEQYFGPGTRLTVT.

This clonotype has more than one count but fewer than ten. J is TRBJ2-2 and V is TRBV7-9; 10 bases align to TRBD1. Germline V gene lookup returns CDR1 SEHNR and CDR2 FQNEAQ (reference sequence). The CDR3 loop spans 18 amino acids. The junction had 17 bases not matched to a gene; V was cut back by 8 bases and J by 5 bases. CDR3 protein: CASGGGQGKSLWTGELFF. As DNA, the CDR3 is TGTGCCAGCGGAGGGGGACAGGGGAAATCATTGTGGACCGGGGAGCTGTTTTTT. Together with reference TRBV7-9 and TRBJ2-2, the CDR3 gives the full variable domain: DTGVSQNPRHKITKRGQNVTFRCDPISEHNRLYWYRQTLGQGPEFLTYFQNEAQLEKSRLLSDRFSAERPKGSFSTLEIQRTEQGDSAMYLCASGGGQGKSLWTGELFFGEGSRLTVL.

There are many counts of this clonotype. V usage is TRBV7-2 and J usage is TRBJ1-1, with D unresolved. CDR1 SGHTA and CDR2 FQGNSA come from the germline V gene. The CDR3 has 13 residues. The V end was cut by 0 bases, the J end by 5 bases, with 7 bases between. CDR3 bases: TGTGCCAGCAGCTTAGCTTTTGGGACTGAAGCTTTCTTT. Translated: CASSLAFGTEAFF.

The chain uses TRBV20-1 and TRBJ2-1; the match to TRBD2 covers 10 bases. After removal of 3 bases from V and 6 bases from J, the junction contained 5 bases not matched to a gene. CDR3 length equals 14 residues. Germline V CDR1 and CDR2: DFQATT, SNEGSKA (reference sequence). The CDR3 sequence: CSASALAGSNEQFF. CDR3 coding DNA: TGCAGTGCTAGCGCACTAGCGGGGTCCAATGAGCAGTTCTTC.

This chain connects TRBV6-5 to TRBJ1-6; D ambiguous. Germline V gene sequence: CDR1 MNHEY, CDR2 SVGAGI. CDR3 length: 14 amino acids. The V end was cut by 7 bases, the J end by 10 bases, with 17 bases between. The CDR3 region has the DNA TGTGCCAGCACCACCGCGGGGAGTGGATCACCCCTCCACTTT. Amino acid sequence: CASTTAGSGSPLHF.

The table lists this clonotype with many counts. V and J are TRBV7-6 and TRBJ2-7; no firm D call. This CDR3 contains 15 residues. V was pared by 5 bases and J by 0 bases, with 14 bases between. Looked up from germline, CDR1 is SGHVS and CDR2 is FNYEAQ. The CDR3 is CASSTDLNGSYEQYF. The CDR3 DNA sequence: TGTGCCAGCAGCACAGACCTGAATGGCTCCTACGAGCAGTACTTC.

This clonotype has ten or more counts. The gene calls are TRBV9 and TRBJ2-7, with 8 positions matching TRBD1. This CDR3 has 16 residues. Trimming cost V 4 bases and J 6 bases; bases outside gene matches: 15. The germline V gene encodes CDR1 SGDLS and CDR2 YYNGEE. Here the CDR3 DNA reads TGTGCCAGCAGCCCGACGGTAGGACAGGGAGCTATCGAGCAGTACTTC. It codes for CASSPTVGQGAIEQYF.

The V call is TRBV20-1, the J call TRBJ2-7, with 7 bases identical to TRBD2. CDR3 length: 13 amino acids. Germline CDR1 DFQATT, CDR2 SNEGSKA (reference sequence). J gave up 0 bases and V 7 bases, and 6 bases lay outside the gene matches. The CDR3 DNA follows: TGCAGTGTTGGGCTAGCGGACTCCTACGAGCAGTACTTC. Its translation is CSVGLADSYEQYF.

The rearrangement links TRBV13 to TRBJ2-3; 11 bases map to TRBD2. Germline assignment: CDR1 PRHDT and CDR2 FYEKMQ (reference sequence). The CDR3 is 17 residues long. After removal of 4 bases from V and 2 bases from J, the junction contained 8 bases not matched to a gene. CDR3 sequence reads: CASSYRTSGSSTDTQYF. In DNA form, the CDR3 reads TGTGCCAGCAGCTACAGGACTAGCGGGTCCTCCACAGATACGCAGTATTTT.

This clonotype was counted a few times. V is TRBV24-1 and J is TRBJ1-1; possibly TRBD1 for D (5 bases). The V end was cut by 3 bases, the J end by 5 bases, with 12 bases between. Germline loops: CDR1 KGHDR, CDR2 SFDVKD. The CDR3 totals 14 residues. DNA for the CDR3: TGTGCCACCAGTGATCCGACAGAAAGGACTGAAGCTTTCTTT. Translated, it gives CATSDPTERTEAFF.